The 2 T cell receptor beta chains below all came from one sample that was sequenced in a study of OX40 agonist ivuxolimab in advanced cancers. Profiled with immunoSEQ multiplex PCR; TCRdb holds only in-frame clones, not every one. Among tens of thousands of clones listed, around 86% were seen once. The sequencing here drew on CD4+ or CD8+ T cells sorted from blood, taken in a trial of the OX40 agonist ivuxolimab. The receptors derive from an adult with an advanced solid tumor such as melanoma, head and neck, liver or kidney cancer.

This chain joins TRBV19 and TRBJ2-1, with D possibly being TRBD1 (5 bases). The CDR3 extends over 16 amino acids. Germline assignment: CDR1 LNHDA and CDR2 SQIVND (reference sequence). V was cut by 3 bases and J by 4 bases, with 16 bases left in between. The DNA of the CDR3 is TGTGCCAGTAGTATTCGGCCAGGGCCGTTGTACAATGAGCAGTTCTTC. It translates to CASSIRPGPLYNEQFF.

The V gene is TRBV19, the J gene TRBJ2-1; possibly TRBD2 for D (5 bases). The ends were cut back, 7 bases at V and 6 bases at J, with 19 bases in the middle. The CDR3 runs 15 residues. The germline V gene has CDR1 LNHDA and CDR2 SQIVND (reference sequence). The CDR3 is CASMEPRRSGNEQFF. The DNA for the CDR3 is TGTGCCAGTATGGAGCCCCGCAGGAGCGGCAATGAGCAGTTCTTC.